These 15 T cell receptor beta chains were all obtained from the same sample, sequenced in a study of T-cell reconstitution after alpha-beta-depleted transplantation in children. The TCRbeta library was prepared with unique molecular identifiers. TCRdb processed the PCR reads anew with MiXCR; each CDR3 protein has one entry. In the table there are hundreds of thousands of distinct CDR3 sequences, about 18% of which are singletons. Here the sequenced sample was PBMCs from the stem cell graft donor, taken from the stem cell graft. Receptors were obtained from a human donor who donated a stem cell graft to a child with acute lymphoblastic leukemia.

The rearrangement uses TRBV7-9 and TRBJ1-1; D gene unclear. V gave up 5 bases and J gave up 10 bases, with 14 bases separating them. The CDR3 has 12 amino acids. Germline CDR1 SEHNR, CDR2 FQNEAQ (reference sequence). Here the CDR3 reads CASSPQGEGAFF. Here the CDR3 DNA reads TGTGCCAGCAGCCCCCAAGGAGAGGGAGCTTTCTTT.

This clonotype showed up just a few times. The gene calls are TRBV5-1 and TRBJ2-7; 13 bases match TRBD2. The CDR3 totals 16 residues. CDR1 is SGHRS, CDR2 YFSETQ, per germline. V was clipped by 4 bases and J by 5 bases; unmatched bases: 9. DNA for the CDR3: TGCGCCAGCAGCAAGACTAGCGGGAGGATCGGGGACGAGCAGTACTTC. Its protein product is CASSKTSGRIGDEQYF.

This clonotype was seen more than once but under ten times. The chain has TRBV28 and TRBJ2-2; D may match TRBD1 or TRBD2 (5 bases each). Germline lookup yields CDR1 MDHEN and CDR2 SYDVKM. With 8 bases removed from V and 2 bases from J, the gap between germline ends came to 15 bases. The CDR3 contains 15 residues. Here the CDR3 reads CASRGSQVNTGELFF. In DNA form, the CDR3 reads TGTGCCAGCCGCGGGTCACAGGTTAACACCGGGGAGCTGTTTTTT.

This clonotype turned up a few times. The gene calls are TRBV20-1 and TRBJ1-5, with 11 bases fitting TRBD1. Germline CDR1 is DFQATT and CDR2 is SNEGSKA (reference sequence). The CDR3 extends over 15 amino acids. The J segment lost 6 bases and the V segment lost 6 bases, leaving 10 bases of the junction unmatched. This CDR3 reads CSARLGQGAVQPQHF. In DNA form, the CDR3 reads TGCAGTGCGAGACTAGGACAGGGGGCGGTTCAGCCCCAGCATTTT.

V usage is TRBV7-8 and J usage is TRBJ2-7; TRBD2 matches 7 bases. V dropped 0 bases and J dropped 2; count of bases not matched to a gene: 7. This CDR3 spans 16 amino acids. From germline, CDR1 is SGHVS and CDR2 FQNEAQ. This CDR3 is CASSLAGRDPTYEQYF. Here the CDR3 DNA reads TGTGCCAGCAGCTTAGCGGGGAGGGATCCGACCTACGAGCAGTACTTC.

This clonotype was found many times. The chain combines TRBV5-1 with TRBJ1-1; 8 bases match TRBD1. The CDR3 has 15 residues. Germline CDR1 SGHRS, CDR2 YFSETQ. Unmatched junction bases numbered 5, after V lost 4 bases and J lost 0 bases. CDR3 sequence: CASSGTRGLNTEAFF. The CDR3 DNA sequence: TGCGCCAGCAGCGGGACCAGGGGGCTGAACACTGAAGCTTTCTTT. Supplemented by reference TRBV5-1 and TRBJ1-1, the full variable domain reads KAGVTQTPRYLIKTRGQQVTLSCSPISGHRSVSWYQQTPGQGLQFLFEYFSETQRNKGNFPGRFSGRQFSNSRSEMNVSTLELGDSALYLCASSGTRGLNTEAFFGQGTRLTVV.

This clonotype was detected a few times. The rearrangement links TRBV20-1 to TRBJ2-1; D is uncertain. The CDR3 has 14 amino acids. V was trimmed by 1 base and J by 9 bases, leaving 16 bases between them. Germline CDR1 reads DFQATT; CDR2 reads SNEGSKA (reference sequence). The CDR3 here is CSARVVDPNGEQFF. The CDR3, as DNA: TGCAGTGCTAGAGTCGTCGACCCGAATGGTGAGCAGTTCTTC.

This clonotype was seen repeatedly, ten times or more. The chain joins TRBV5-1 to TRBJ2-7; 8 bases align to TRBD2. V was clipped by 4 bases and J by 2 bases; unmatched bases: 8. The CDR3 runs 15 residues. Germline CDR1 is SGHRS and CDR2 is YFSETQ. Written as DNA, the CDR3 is TGCGCCAGCAGCCCGGAGGGACTAGATACCTACGAGCAGTACTTC. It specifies CASSPEGLDTYEQYF.

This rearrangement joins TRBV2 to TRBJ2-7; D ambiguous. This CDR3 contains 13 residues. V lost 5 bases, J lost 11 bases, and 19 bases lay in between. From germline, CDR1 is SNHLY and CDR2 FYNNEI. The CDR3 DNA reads TGTGCCAGCAGTCCAAACGGATCCCCGTGGGAGTACTTC. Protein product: CASSPNGSPWEYF.

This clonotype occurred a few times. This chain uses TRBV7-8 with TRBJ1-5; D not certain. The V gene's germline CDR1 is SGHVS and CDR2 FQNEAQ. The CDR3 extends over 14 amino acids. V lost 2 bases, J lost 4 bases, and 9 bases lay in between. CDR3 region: CASSLRRDNQPQHF. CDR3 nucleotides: TGTGCCAGCAGCTTAAGGCGAGATAATCAGCCCCAGCATTTT.

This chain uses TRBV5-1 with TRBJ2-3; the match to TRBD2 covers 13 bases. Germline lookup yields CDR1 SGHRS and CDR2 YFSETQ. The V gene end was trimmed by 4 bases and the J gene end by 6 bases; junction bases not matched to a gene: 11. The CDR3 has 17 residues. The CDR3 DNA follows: TGCGCCAGCAGCCCCGGACTAGCGGGAGCCCCATTGGATACGCAGTATTTT. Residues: CASSPGLAGAPLDTQYF.

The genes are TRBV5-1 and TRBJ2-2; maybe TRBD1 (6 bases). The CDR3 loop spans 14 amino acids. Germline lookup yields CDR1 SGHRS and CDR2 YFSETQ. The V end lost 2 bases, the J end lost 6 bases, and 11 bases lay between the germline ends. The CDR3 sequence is CASSLTGKPGELFF. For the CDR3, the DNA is TGCGCCAGCAGCTTAACAGGGAAACCCGGGGAGCTGTTTTTT.

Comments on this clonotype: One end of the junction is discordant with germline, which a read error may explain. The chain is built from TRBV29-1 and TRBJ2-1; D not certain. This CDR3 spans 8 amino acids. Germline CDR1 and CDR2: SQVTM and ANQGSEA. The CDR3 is CSVEEGYF. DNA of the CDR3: TGCAGCGTTGAAGAGGGATACTTC.

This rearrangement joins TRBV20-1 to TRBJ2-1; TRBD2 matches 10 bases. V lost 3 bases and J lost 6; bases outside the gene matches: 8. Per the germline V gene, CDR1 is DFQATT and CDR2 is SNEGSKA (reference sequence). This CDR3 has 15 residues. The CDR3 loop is CSASVRVAGGNEQFF. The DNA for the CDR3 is TGCAGTGCTAGTGTCCGGGTAGCGGGGGGCAATGAGCAGTTCTTC.

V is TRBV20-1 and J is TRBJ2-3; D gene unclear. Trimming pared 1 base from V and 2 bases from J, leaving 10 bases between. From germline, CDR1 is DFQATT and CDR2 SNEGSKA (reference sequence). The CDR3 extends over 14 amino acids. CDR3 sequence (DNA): TGCAGTGCTAGAGCAGCACTTATCACAGATACGCAGTATTTT. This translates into CSARAALITDTQYF.